These 21 T cell receptor beta chains share one sample of origin, sequenced in a study of blood T cell repertoires in COVID-19. Method: immunoSEQ multiplex PCR; TCRdb's copy keeps in-frame clones and lacks some. The data hold hundreds of thousands of clones, with about 90% observed a single time. Sequencing was carried out using peripheral blood. The receptors were gathered from a woman aged 25 to 39 who had recovered from COVID-19.

This chain links TRBV11-2 with TRBJ2-1; the D gene is possibly TRBD1 (5 bases). Trimming left V 0 bases short and J 10 bases short, with 7 bases between. CDR3 length: 12 residues. Germline CDR1 is SGHAT and CDR2 is FQNNGV. The CDR3 protein is CASSLEGLEQFF. CDR3 in DNA: TGTGCCAGCAGCTTAGAGGGGCTAGAGCAGTTCTTC.

In this sample, this clone turned up a few times. Germline is not matched at one junction end, which may reflect a read error. The chain uses TRBV10-3 and TRBJ1-4; D perhaps matches TRBD1 (6 bases). The CDR3 covers 14 residues. The germline V gene has CDR1 ENHRY and CDR2 SYGVKD. The CDR3 reads CAISTDRSKEKLFF. The CDR3 nucleotides read TGTGCCATCAGTACAGACAGGTCTAAGGAAAAACTGTTTTTT.

Written as DNA, the CDR3 is TGTGCCTGGAAGGGACAGGGTTACCGTGAAGCTTTCTTT. It codes for CAWKGQGYREAFF. The rearrangement uses TRBV30 and TRBJ1-1; TRBD1 matches 9 bases. Trimming removed 4 bases from V and 7 bases from J; junction bases left unmatched: 7. The germline gives CDR1 GTSNPN, CDR2 SVGIG (reference sequence). The CDR3 length is 13 residues. Together with reference TRBV30 and TRBJ1-1, the CDR3 gives the full variable domain: SQTIHQWPATLVQPVGSPLSLECTVEGTSNPNLYWYRQAAGRGLQLLFYSVGIGQISSEVPQNLSASRPQDRQFILSSKKLLLSDSGFYLCAWKGQGYREAFFGQGTRLTVV.

The chain employs TRBV11-2 and TRBJ2-7; D uncertain. The V end lost 4 bases, the J end lost 5 bases, and 21 bases lay between the germline ends. The germline CDR1 and CDR2 sequences are SGHAT and FQNNGV. This CDR3 region has 16 residues. CDR3 sequence (DNA): TGTGCCAGCAGCTCATTACGACTCCCCGTCGGCAACGAGCAGTACTTC. It translates to CASSSLRLPVGNEQYF.

Written as DNA, the CDR3 is TGTGCCAGTAGTATATCCGAGACTAGCGCCTACAATGAGCAGTTCTTC. Protein sequence: CASSISETSAYNEQFF. The gene calls are TRBV19 and TRBJ2-1; 8 bases align to TRBD2. Germline V lookup: CDR1 LNHDA, CDR2 SQIVND (reference sequence). With 2 bases clipped from V and 2 bases from J, the junction kept 5 bases outside the gene matches. The CDR3 has 16 amino acids.

The chain has TRBV12-1 and TRBJ2-5; the table's D call, TRBD2, was not checked against the DNA. TRBV12-1 is a pseudogene. The CDR3 is made up of 12 amino acids. The CDR3 nucleotides read TGTGCCAGCAGCTTTGTCTTGGAGACCCAGTACTTC. Residues: CASSFVLETQYF.

This clone was detected only once. V is TRBV6-2 or TRBV6-3 and J is TRBJ2-5; no reliable D call. Germline CDR1 reads MNHEY; CDR2 reads SVGEGT. Trimming took 4 bases from V and 2 from J, leaving 8 bases between them. The CDR3 has 13 amino acids. The DNA for the CDR3 is TGTGCCAGCAGTTCCCAGAATCAAGAGACCCAGTACTTC. It translates to CASSSQNQETQYF.

The chain links TRBV7-8 to TRBJ2-7; TRBD2 aligns across 8 bases. With V trimmed by 4 bases and J by 4 bases, 9 bases remained unmatched. The CDR3 consists of 15 residues. CDR1 is SGHVS and CDR2 is FQNEAQ in the germline V gene. The CDR3 is CASSSGGSGDYEQYF. CDR3 DNA sequence: TGTGCCAGCAGCTCGGGGGGGAGCGGGGATTACGAGCAGTACTTC.

The chain's CDR3 is CASSEVRLAVYNEQFF. In nucleotides, the CDR3 is TGTGCCAGCAGTGAAGTCAGACTAGCGGTTTACAATGAGCAGTTCTTC. The J gene is TRBJ2-1, the V gene TRBV2; 9 bases align to TRBD2. Germline V gives CDR1 SNHLY, CDR2 FYNNEI. V lost 1 base to trimming and J lost 4 bases; unmatched junction nucleotides: 5. This CDR3 has 16 amino acids.

The chain links TRBV25-1 to TRBJ1-1, with TRBD1 as a possible D gene (5 bases). This CDR3 contains 12 residues. The germline V and J ends were trimmed by 8 bases and 5 bases, with 12 bases remaining between them. Germline values: CDR1 MGHDK, CDR2 SYGVNS. CDR3 sequence reads: CASGRDWTEAFF. The CDR3, as DNA: TGTGCCAGCGGCAGGGATTGGACTGAAGCTTTCTTT.

The chain couples TRBV5-4 to TRBJ1-1; D is possibly TRBD1 (5 bases). Germline loops: CDR1 SGHNT, CDR2 YYREEE (reference sequence). V shed 1 base and J shed 1 base, with 8 bases lying between them. CDR3 length equals 14 residues. The CDR3 DNA follows: TGTGCCAGCAGCTTGTACCAGGGGAACACTGAAGCTTTCTTT. This sequence encodes CASSLYQGNTEAFF.

This chain joins TRBV7-2 and TRBJ2-3, with D maybe TRBD1 (5 bases). V lost 7 bases to trimming and J lost 1 base, with 18 bases between them. Germline V gene lookup returns CDR1 SGHTA and CDR2 FQGNSA. This CDR3 has 16 amino acids. CDR3 sequence reads: CASTSNTGYGTDTQYF. Here the CDR3 DNA reads TGTGCCAGCACCTCCAATACAGGTTATGGCACAGATACGCAGTATTTT.

V is TRBV9 and J is TRBJ1-2; tentatively, D is TRBD1 (6 bases). V was clipped by 0 bases and J by 10 bases, with 13 bases between them. This CDR3 contains 13 residues. The germline gives CDR1 SGDLS, CDR2 YYNGEE. For the CDR3, the DNA is TGTGCCAGCAGCGTAGGCAGGGGCATGACCTACACCTTC. It yields the protein CASSVGRGMTYTF.

The V and J genes are TRBV15 and TRBJ2-7, with TRBD2 identical over 11 bases. CDR3 length: 15 amino acids. Trimming cost V 3 bases and J 5 bases; bases outside gene matches: 6. From germline, CDR1 is LNHNV and CDR2 YYDKDF (reference sequence). The CDR3 DNA reads TGTGCCACCAGCAGGGTGACTAGCGGGGCTAACGAGCAGTACTTC. The encoded protein is CATSRVTSGANEQYF.

The chain uses TRBV29-1 and TRBJ2-1; TRBD2 aligns across 7 bases. Trimming took 7 bases from V and 0 from J; bases not matched to a gene: 6. This CDR3 has 14 amino acids. Germline CDR1 and CDR2: SQVTM and ANQGSEA. In nucleotides, the CDR3 is TGCAGCGCTGGGCGGGGGTTCTCCTACAATGAGCAGTTCTTC. The encoded protein is CSAGRGFSYNEQFF.

This clone occurred once. V is TRBV11-2 and J is TRBJ2-1; D perhaps matches TRBD2 (6 bases). V was trimmed by 1 base and J by 0 bases, leaving 10 bases between them. CDR3 length: 16 residues. Germline V gene data show CDR1 as SGHAT and CDR2 as FQNNGV. Here the CDR3 reads CASSLGGGGSYNEQFF. The CDR3 nucleotides read TGTGCCAGCAGCTTAGGGGGAGGCGGCTCCTACAATGAGCAGTTCTTC.

This chain connects TRBV6-1 to TRBJ2-3; D is unclear. The length of the CDR3 is 14 residues. Germline-derived CDR1 and CDR2 are MNHNS and SASEGT. The V end lost 0 bases, the J end lost 0 bases, and 4 bases lay between the germline ends. CDR3 amino acids: CASSEASSTDTQYF. The CDR3 DNA reads TGTGCCAGCAGTGAAGCGTCTAGCACAGATACGCAGTATTTT.

The chain uses TRBV10-3 and TRBJ1-5; the match to TRBD1 covers 8 bases. Germline CDR1 is ENHRY and CDR2 is SYGVKD. The V gene end was trimmed by 2 bases and the J gene end by 6 bases; junction bases not matched to a gene: 9. CDR3 length equals 16 residues. CDR3 amino acids: CAISEQGASPGQPQHF. The CDR3 DNA follows: TGTGCCATCAGTGAGCAGGGGGCCTCTCCTGGTCAGCCCCAGCATTTT.

This clone was recorded a few times. The chain links TRBV10-3 to TRBJ1-2, with 8 nucleotides matching TRBD1. Germline-derived CDR1 and CDR2 are ENHRY and SYGVKD. The length of the CDR3 is 13 residues. The V and J ends lost 4 bases and 8 bases, in that order; junction bases with no gene match: 6. CDR3 loop: CAISGQGAEGYTF. The CDR3 region has the DNA TGTGCCATCAGTGGTCAGGGGGCTGAAGGCTACACCTTC.

V is TRBV10-2 and J is TRBJ2-6; possibly TRBD1 for D (6 bases). The CDR3 extends over 15 amino acids. The germline V and J ends were trimmed by 5 bases and 2 bases, with 10 bases remaining between them. Looked up from germline, CDR1 is WSHSY and CDR2 is SAAADI. This CDR3 is CASSSDRTGANVLTF. CDR3 bases: TGCGCCAGCAGTTCTGACAGGACTGGGGCCAACGTCCTGACTTTC.

This clone appeared once. The chain recombines TRBV10-3 with TRBJ1-5; 9 bases fit TRBD1. The CDR3 consists of 15 residues. Germline V gene lookup returns CDR1 ENHRY and CDR2 SYGVKD. Germline trimming cut 10 bases from V and 3 bases from J; bases unmatched to any gene: 10. The DNA of the CDR3 is TGTGCCACTAACCCGGGACAGGGCGACAATCAGCCCCAGCATTTT. It translates to CATNPGQGDNQPQHF.